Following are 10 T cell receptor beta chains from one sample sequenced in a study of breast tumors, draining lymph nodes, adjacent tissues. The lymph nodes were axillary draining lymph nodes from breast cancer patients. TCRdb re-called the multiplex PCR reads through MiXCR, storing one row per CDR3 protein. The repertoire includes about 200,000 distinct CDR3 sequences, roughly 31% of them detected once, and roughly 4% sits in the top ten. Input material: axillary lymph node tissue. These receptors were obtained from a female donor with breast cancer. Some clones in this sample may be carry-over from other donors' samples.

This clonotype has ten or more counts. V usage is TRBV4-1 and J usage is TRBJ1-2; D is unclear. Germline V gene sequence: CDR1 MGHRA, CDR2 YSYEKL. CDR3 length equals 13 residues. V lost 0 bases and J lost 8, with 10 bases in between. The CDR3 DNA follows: TGCGCCAGCAGCCAAGATTGGCCCCCCGGCTACACCTTC. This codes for CASSQDWPPGYTF.

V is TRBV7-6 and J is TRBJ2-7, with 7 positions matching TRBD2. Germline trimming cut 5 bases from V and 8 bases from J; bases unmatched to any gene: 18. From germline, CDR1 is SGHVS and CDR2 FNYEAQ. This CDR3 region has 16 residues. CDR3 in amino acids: CASSPQWGTNQPQQYF. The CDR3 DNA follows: TGTGCCAGCAGCCCACAGTGGGGGACTAATCAGCCCCAGCAGTACTTC.

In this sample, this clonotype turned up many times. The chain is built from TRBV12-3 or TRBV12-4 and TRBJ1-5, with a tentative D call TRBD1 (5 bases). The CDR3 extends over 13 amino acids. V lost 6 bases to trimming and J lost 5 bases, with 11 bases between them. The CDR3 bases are TGTGCCAGCAGCTGGGGAGGGGATCAGCCCCAGCATTTT. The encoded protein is CASSWGGDQPQHF.

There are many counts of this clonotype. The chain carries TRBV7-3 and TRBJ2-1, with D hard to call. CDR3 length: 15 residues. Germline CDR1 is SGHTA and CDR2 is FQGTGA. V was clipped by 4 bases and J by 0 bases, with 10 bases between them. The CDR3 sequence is CASSSGGSSYNEQFF. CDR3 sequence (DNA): TGTGCCAGCAGCTCAGGCGGTAGCTCCTACAATGAGCAGTTCTTC.

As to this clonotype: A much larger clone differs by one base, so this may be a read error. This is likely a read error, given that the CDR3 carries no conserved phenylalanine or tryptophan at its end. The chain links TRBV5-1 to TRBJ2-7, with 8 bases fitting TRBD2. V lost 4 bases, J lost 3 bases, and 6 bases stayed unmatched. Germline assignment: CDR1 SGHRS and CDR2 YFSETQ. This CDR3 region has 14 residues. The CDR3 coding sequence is TGCGCCAGCAGCCCCGGGACTAGGAACTACGAGCAGTACCTC. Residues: CASSPGTRNYEQYL.

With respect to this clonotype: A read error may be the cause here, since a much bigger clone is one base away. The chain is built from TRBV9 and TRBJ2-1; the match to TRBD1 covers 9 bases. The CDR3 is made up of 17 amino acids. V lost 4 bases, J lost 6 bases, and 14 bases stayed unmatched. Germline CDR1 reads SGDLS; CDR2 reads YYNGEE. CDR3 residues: CASSLNPGTGTCNEQFF. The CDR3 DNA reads TGTGCCAGCAGCCTCAACCCCGGGACAGGGACCTGCAATGAGCAGTTCTTC.

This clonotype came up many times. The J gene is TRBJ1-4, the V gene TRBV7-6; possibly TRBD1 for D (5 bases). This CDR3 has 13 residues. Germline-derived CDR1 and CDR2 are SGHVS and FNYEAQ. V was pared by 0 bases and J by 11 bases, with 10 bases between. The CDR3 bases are TGTGCCAGCAGCTTAGCCGCAGGGCAGAAACTGTTTTTT. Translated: CASSLAAGQKLFF.

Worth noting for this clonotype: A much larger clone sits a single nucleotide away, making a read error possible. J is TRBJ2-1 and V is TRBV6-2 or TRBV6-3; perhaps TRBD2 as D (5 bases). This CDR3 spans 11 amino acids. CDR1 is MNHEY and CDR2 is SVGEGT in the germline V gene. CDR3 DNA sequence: TGTGCCAGCGGTTACTCGGGGTTGCAGTTCTTC. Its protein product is CASGYSGLQFF.

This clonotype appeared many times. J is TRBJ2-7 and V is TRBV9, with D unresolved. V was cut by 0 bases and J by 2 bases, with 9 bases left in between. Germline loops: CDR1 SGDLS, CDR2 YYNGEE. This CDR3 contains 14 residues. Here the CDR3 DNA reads TGTGCCAGCAGCGTAGATATTACCGCCTACGAGCAGTACTTC. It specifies CASSVDITAYEQYF.

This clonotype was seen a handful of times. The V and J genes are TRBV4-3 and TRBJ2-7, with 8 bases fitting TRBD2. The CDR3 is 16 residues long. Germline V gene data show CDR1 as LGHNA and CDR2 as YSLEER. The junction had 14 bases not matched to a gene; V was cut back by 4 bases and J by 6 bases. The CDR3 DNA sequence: TGCGCCAGCAGCCCCGGGGGGGGGACCAGCCTTAGCGAGCAGTACTTC. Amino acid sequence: CASSPGGGTSLSEQYF.